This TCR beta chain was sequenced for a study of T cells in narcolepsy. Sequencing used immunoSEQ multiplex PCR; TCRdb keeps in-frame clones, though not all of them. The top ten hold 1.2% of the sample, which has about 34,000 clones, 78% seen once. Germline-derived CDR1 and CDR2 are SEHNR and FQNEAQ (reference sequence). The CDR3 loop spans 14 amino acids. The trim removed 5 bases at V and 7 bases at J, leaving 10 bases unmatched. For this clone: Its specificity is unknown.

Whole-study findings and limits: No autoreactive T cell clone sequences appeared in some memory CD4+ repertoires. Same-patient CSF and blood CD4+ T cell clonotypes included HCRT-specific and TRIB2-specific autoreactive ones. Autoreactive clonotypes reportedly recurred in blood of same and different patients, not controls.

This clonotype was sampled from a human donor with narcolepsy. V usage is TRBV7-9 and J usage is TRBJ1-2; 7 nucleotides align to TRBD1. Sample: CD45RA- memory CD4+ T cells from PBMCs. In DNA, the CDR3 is TGTGCCAGCAGCACCAGGGGGGGCCAGGGTGGCTACACCTTC. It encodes CASSTRGGQGGYTF.